This record concerns one T cell receptor beta chain sequence. The target of this receptor is not known. A distance of 7 bases separates the germline ends of V and J, which lose 4 bases and 1 base respectively. The CDR3 starts with the cysteine, ends with the phenylalanine, and has 13 residues. Solely the CDR3 DNA is kept, with 39 bases framed from the first base. Per the germline V gene, ENHRY is the CDR1 and SYGVKD is the CDR2. This specimen comes from a study of cytomegalovirus exposure and HLA in healthy donors (dated by TCRdb to 2017 to 2019). With respect to the entire study: An earlier analysis of under 600 of the donors reported 276 Gb of sequence data and about 100 million unique TCR beta sequences from about 200 million T cells. An early release covering roughly 580 HLA-typed donors comprised roughly 300 gigabases of sequencing data and 85 million or so unique TCR sequences. Of the 300 to 500 genotyped donors, over 80% were placed in the genetic ancestry cluster associated with self-reported Caucasian donors. The study was designed to test whether signatures of past pathogen exposure could be identified by cataloging public T cell receptors. The study profiled the T cell repertoires of 666 subjects by immunosequencing and related them to cytomegalovirus serostatus. Besides the first cohort of hundreds of subjects, a separate validation cohort made up of 120 different subjects was used. To predict cytomegalovirus infection status, the study brought together high-throughput TCR immunosequencing, statistical association of individual TCRs with disease status, and machine learning. To study patterns of TCR occurrence, a later analysis re-analyzed previously published TCR beta repertoires from 666 donors and added high-resolution HLA genotyping. Rather than using new phenotypic data, the later analysis identified candidate immune exposures from TCR beta sequences and from how often those sequences occurred across donors. To decide whether each TCR beta V gene segment behaved as functional or pseudogenic, an earlier analysis of some 580 of the donors relied on high-throughput TCR beta sequencing. Alongside the repertoire data, information on donor age, sex, ethnicity and CMV serostatus was compiled. In a later genetic analysis, genome-wide SNP genotypes for about 55% of the roughly 700 donors were used, and that subset was treated as a discovery cohort. Every discovery cohort repertoire had been produced on one sequencing platform. HLA typing included class I and class II loci at four-digit resolution. Typing coverage differed by locus: A, B, C, DRB1 and DQB1 were typed in about 629-630 donors, DQA1 in about 500, DPA1 in roughly 590, and DPB1 in 472. About 5 DR-DQ haplotypes were handled as single units for association and clustering, since linkage in the cohort was strong. On average, roughly 240,000 unique TCR beta nucleotide sequences were sequenced per donor among more than 350 genotyped donors of the cohort, with roughly 20% of those sequences being non-productive. Summary of the overall study and its limitations: A later analysis found that TCR association rates varied across HLA loci, with DRB1 alleles showing the most associated TCRs and HLA-C alleles the fewest. An association between a missense DCLRE1C variant and V-gene and J-gene trimming of TCR beta chains was found in a later genetic analysis and replicated in an independent cohort. The study gave a list of under 200 TCR beta chains associated with cytomegalovirus. A cluster of highly shared sequence variants was judged likely to represent a technical artifact of the sequencing pipeline. This cohort had only TCR beta chains sequenced, and the lack of alpha or paired-chain data limited which features could be detected. A later analysis found that most CMV-associated TCR beta chains appeared HLA-restricted, with HLA associations seemingly driven largely by CMV exposure. Correlated functional status among segregating V segments might reflect linkage disequilibrium, but an unknown experimental factor could not be ruled out. Across donors, most TCR sequences were observed very rarely, whereas some public TCRs were present in many individuals. Because counts were too low, seventeen rarely observed V segments, including chromosome 9 orphons, were excluded from the earlier analysis of around 590 of the donors. Because HLA typing was missing for some donors at each locus, association tests included only the typed subset. An earlier analysis of 587 of the donors showed that most TCR beta V segments appeared in productive rearrangements either about 90% or about 30% of the time, which broadly matched IMGT annotations. In vitro tests confirmed that a few of the cytomegalovirus-associated TCR beta chains recognize cytomegalovirus antigens. A further reported finding was that TCR beta sequences accurately predicted the HLA-A and HLA-B alleles for most subjects in the first cohort. Because the 87-base-pair reads could not distinguish some IMGT-functional V segments, including TRBV6-2 and TRBV6-3, those segments were excluded. In a later analysis, several top co-occurrence clusters were reported to appear linked to parvovirus B19, influenza, CMV and Epstein-Barr virus. A later analysis found that HLA-associated TCR beta chains were more clonally expanded and had lower generation probabilities than equally common non-associated chains. At a false discovery rate of 0.05, a later analysis linked 16,951 TCR beta sequences to specific HLA alleles. Assigning TCR associations to individual alleles was difficult when HLA alleles, especially DR and DQ, strongly co-occurred. In a later genetic analysis, fewer N-insertions in productive TCRs were reported among donors in an Asian-associated ancestry cluster than the roughly 700-donor mean. The classifier was reported to diagnose cytomegalovirus status with high specificity and sensitivity in both the original cohort and the validation cohort. According to the authors, the approach could potentially be generalized to other disease states and immunological phenotypes. Presence/absence analyses assumed roughly uniform sequencing depth across donors, an assumption that may not hold. For the cohort, immune exposure information was limited to CMV serostatus.

The library was built by means of the immunoSEQ multiplex PCR assay. The multiplex PCR relied on a mix of 60 forward primers for TCR Vbeta segments and 13 reverse primers for TCR Jbeta segments. A multiplex PCR assay on genomic DNA amplified the CDR3 region of rearranged TCR beta genes. The amplified TCR beta libraries were sequenced on the Illumina HiSeq System as 87-base-pair reads. The authors' pipeline ran thus. A later analysis counted approximately 74 million unique TCR beta chains across the 670 or so repertoires, and 10 million to 11 million of these chains were shared by at least two donors. Raw reads were error-corrected and collapsed into unique sequences by a nearest-neighbor algorithm in which closely related sequences were merged to remove PCR and sequencing errors. V, D and J gene segments were assigned by aligning CDR3 sequences to IMGT reference sequences. For a sequence to be retained, at least a six-nucleotide match to both a V gene segment and a J gene segment was required. A rearrangement counted as productive if the CDR3 had no stop codons and remained in frame with V and J, and every other rearrangement counted as non-productive. Following IMGT convention, CDR3 was defined as the stretch from the second conserved V-encoded cysteine to the conserved J-encoded phenylalanine. Sequences without an unambiguous match to a single V gene segment were excluded from the earlier analysis of about 640 of the donors. An earlier analysis of about 590 of the donors classified V segments as functional when productive rearrangements were above 56.7% and as segregating when the standard deviation between donors was above 5%. To diagnose cytomegalovirus status from the catalog of TCR beta chain sequences, a statistical classification framework was built. In a later analysis, V and J genes were assigned by comparing TCR nucleotide sequences against IMGT/GENE-DB human TR gene sequences. In a later analysis, CDR3 sequences and most-parsimonious VDJ recombination scenarios were assigned using the TCRdist pipeline. In a later analysis, each TCR beta chain was defined by its CDR3 amino acid sequence together with its V-gene family, and reads without a unique V-gene family were excluded. To address suspected cross-contamination and a sequencing artifact, a later analysis removed a few hundred highly shared, low-generation-probability nucleotide sequences. For each public chain, a later analysis derived a clonal expansion index from normalized ranks of inferred template counts within each repertoire. Generation probabilities in a later analysis came from a VDJ recombination model fitted to out-of-frame rearrangements, and those results were checked against IGoR. A later analysis scored TCR-TCR, TCR-HLA and TCR-CMV co-occurrence with hypergeometric tests, applying a repertoire-size bias correction to TCR pairs. In a later analysis, false discovery rates were estimated by permuting HLA or CMV assignments 20 times. A later analysis grouped co-occurring TCRs with DBSCAN, adding TCRdist sequence similarity when clustering within HLA-allele-positive subsets. Co-occurrence clustering excluded repertoires with fewer than 30,000 or more than 120,000 public chains, plus five with anomalous nucleotide sharing. TCRdb retrieved this table from immuneACCESS and kept in-frame rearrangements only. Not all clones are present; in checked studies, unresolved V genes account for under half, and no reason is known for the remainder. V and J calls and clone size are as listed in that table; D and trimming were resolved from the DNA. In this sample's table one finds around 140,000 clones. Together, the top ten hold about 1.6% of the sample.

In total, roughly 670 healthy bone marrow donors made up the cohort. All cohort members were sampled while nominally healthy, although unrecorded immune exposures were likely present. The donor tested CMV seronegative, placing the donor among the 350 to 400 seronegative members of the cohort. Every donor gave a peripheral blood sample, and the peripheral blood mononuclear cells from that sample were used for TCR beta sequencing. Genomic DNA was extracted from the blood cell samples with the Qiagen DNeasy Blood Extraction Kit. This clonotype originated in a woman between 50 and 59 years old in good health and CMV-seronegative. The sequenced sample consisted of PBMCs. The chain uses TRBV10-3 and TRBJ1-1; TRBD1 is a weak D gene call, 5 bases matching. The DNA reads as follows: TGTGCCATCAGTGTCGGGGGGAACACTGAAGCTTTCTTT. It translates to CAISVGGNTEAFF.